This T cell receptor beta chain was captured by sequencing in a study of T-cell memory formation after mild COVID-19. TCRdb called the 5' RACE reads again in MiXCR, with one record for every CDR3 protein. The sample yields approximately 270,000 distinct CDR3 sequences, 15% to 20% seen once. Trimming at V came to 5 bases and at J to 7 bases, leaving 15 bases not matched to a gene. The germline CDR1 and CDR2 sequences are SGHRS and YFSETQ. The CDR3 loop spans 15 amino acids. Material for sequencing was PBMCs or a T cell subset sorted from them (not recorded which). V and J are TRBV5-1 and TRBJ2-7; 7 bases align to TRBD1. This TCR was sampled from a young man who had mild COVID-19 (a few samples of this study predate the infection). Cell type and time point are not known. The CDR3 DNA reads TGCGCCAGCAGGAGCCGAGGACAGGCCCTCGGAGAGCAGTACTTC. This sequence encodes CASRSRGQALGEQYF. The full variable domain, its missing parts supplied by reference TRBV5-1 and TRBJ2-7, is KAGVTQTPRYLIKTRGQQVTLSCSPISGHRSVSWYQQTPGQGLQFLFEYFSETQRNKGNFPGRFSGRQFSNSRSEMNVSTLELGDSALYLCASRSRGQALGEQYFGPGTRLTVT.